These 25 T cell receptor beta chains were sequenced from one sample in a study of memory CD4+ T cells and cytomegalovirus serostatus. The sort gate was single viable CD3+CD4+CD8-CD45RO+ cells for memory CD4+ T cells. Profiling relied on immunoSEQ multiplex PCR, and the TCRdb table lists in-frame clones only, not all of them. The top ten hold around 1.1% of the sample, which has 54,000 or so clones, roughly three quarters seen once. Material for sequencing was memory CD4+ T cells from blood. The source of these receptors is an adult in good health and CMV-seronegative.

CDR3 amino acids: CASSESGRGANVLTF. The CDR3 nucleotides read TGTGCCAGCAGTGAATCAGGGAGAGGGGCCAACGTCCTGACTTTC. The V and J genes are TRBV2 and TRBJ2-6; D is possibly TRBD1 or TRBD2 (5 bases each). The germline V and J ends were trimmed by 2 bases and 4 bases, with 9 bases remaining between them. The CDR3 loop spans 15 amino acids. Germline V gives CDR1 SNHLY, CDR2 FYNNEI.

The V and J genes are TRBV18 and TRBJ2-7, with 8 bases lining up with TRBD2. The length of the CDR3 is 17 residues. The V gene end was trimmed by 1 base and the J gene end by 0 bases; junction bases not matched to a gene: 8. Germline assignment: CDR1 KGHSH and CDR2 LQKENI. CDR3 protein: CASSPRYTGTSSYEQYF. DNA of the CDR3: TGTGCCAGCTCACCACGATATACCGGGACTAGCTCCTACGAGCAGTACTTC.

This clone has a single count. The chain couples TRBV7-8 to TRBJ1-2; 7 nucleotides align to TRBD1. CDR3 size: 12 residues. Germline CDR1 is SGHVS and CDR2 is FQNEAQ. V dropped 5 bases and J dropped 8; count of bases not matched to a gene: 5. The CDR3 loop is CASSATGTGYTF. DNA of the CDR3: TGTGCCAGCAGCGCGACAGGGACCGGCTACACCTTC.

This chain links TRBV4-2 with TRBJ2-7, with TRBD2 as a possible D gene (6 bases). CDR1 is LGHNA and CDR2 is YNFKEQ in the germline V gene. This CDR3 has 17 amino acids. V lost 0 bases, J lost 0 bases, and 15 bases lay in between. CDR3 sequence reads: CASSQDLTGSGSYEQYF. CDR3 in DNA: TGTGCCAGCAGCCAAGATTTGACCGGGAGTGGCTCCTACGAGCAGTACTTC.

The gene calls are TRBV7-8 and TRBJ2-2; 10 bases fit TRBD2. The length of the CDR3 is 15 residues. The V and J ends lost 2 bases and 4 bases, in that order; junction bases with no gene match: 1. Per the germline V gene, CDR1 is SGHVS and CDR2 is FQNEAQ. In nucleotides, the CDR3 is TGTGCCAGCAGCTTAATAGCGGGAGGCACCGGGGAGCTGTTTTTT. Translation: CASSLIAGGTGELFF.

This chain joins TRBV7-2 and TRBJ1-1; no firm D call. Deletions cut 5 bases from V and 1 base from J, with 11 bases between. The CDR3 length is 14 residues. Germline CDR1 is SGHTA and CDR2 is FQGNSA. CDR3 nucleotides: TGTGCCAGCAGCCCCCAAGGGCAGAACACTGAAGCTTTCTTT. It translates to CASSPQGQNTEAFF.

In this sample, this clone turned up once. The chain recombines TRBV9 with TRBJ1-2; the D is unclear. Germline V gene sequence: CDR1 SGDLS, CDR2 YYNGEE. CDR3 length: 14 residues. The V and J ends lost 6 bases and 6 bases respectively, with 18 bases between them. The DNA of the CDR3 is TGTGCCAGCACCGCCCTCCTAGGTGGCAATGGCTACACCTTC. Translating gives CASTALLGGNGYTF.

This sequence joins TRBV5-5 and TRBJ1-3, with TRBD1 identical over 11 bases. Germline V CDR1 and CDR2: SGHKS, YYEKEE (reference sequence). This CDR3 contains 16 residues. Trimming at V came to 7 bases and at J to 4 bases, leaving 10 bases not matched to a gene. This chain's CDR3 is CASLPWDRGSGNTIYF. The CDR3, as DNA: TGTGCCAGCCTCCCCTGGGACAGGGGGTCGGGAAACACCATATATTTT.

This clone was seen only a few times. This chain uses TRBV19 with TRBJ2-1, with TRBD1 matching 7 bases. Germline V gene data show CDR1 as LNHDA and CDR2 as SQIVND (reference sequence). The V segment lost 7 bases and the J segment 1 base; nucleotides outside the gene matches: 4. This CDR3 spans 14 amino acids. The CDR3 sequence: CASIPGGSYNEQFF. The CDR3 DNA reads TGTGCCAGTATCCCAGGGGGTTCCTACAATGAGCAGTTCTTC.

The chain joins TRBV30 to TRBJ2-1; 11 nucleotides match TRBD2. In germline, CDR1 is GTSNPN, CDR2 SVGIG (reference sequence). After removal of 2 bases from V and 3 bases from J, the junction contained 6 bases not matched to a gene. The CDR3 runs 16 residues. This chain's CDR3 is CAWSFLAGGRYNEQFF. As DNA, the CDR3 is TGTGCCTGGAGTTTCCTAGCGGGAGGCCGCTACAATGAGCAGTTCTTC.

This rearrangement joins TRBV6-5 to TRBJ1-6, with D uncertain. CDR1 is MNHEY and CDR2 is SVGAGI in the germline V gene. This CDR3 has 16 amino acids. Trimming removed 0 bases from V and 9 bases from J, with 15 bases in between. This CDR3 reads CASSYSAINWGSPLHF. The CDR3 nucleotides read TGTGCCAGCAGTTACTCGGCTATTAACTGGGGTTCACCCCTCCACTTT.

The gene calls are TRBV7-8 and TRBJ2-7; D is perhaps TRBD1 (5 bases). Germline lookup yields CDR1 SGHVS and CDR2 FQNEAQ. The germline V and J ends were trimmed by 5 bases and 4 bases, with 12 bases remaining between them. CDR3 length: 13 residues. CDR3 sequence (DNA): TGTGCCAGCAGCGTCGGTCAGGGATACGAGCAGTACTTC. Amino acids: CASSVGQGYEQYF.

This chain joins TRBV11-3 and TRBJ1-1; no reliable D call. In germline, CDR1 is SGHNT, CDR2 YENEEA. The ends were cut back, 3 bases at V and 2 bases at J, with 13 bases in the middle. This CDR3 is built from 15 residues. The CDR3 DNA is TGTGCCAGCAGCTTTTCTGGAGGAGGAAACACTGAAGCTTTCTTT. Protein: CASSFSGGGNTEAFF.

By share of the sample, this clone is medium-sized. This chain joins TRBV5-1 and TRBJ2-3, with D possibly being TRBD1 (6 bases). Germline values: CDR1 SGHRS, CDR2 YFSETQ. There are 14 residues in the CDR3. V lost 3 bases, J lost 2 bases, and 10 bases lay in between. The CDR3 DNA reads TGCGCCAGCAGCTCGGGACAACTCACAGATACGCAGTATTTT. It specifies CASSSGQLTDTQYF.

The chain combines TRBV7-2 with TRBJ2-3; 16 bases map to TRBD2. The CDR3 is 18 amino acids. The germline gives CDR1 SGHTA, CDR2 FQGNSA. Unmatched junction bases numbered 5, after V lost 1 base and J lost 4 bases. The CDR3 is CASSLVGLAGGRADTQYF. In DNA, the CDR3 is TGTGCCAGCAGCTTAGTGGGACTAGCGGGAGGGAGGGCAGATACGCAGTATTTT.

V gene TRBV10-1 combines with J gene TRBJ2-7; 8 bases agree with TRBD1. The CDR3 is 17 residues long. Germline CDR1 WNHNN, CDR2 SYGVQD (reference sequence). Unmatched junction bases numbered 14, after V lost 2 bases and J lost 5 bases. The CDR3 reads CASSEGTGHVKGNEQYF. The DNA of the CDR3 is TGCGCCAGCAGTGAGGGGACAGGCCATGTCAAAGGGAACGAGCAGTACTTC.

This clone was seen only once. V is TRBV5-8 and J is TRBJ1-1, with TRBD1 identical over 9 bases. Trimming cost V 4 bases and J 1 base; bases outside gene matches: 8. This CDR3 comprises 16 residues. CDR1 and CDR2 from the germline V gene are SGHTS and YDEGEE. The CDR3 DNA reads TGTGCCAGCAGCCCGGGACAGGGACCACCGAACACTGAAGCTTTCTTT. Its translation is CASSPGQGPPNTEAFF.

The CDR3 is CASSKSGNITDSTDTQYF. DNA of the CDR3: TGTGCCAGCAGCAAAAGCGGGAATATCACAGACTCCACAGATACGCAGTATTTT. This sequence joins TRBV21-1 and TRBJ2-3; TRBD2 is the table's D call and was not checked against the DNA. TRBV21-1 is reported as a pseudogene. This CDR3 spans 18 amino acids.

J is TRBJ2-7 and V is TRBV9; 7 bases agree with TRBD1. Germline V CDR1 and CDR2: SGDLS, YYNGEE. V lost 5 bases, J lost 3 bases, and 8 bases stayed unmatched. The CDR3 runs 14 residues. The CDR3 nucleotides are TGTGCCAGCAGTCTAACGGGACAGAACTACGAGCAGTACTTC. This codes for CASSLTGQNYEQYF.

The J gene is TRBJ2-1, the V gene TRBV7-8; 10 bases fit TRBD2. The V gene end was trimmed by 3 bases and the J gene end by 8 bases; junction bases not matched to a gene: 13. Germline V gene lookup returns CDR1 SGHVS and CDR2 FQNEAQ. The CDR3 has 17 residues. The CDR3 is CASSFWKREGLPHEQFF. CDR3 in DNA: TGTGCCAGCAGCTTTTGGAAGCGGGAGGGCCTACCCCATGAGCAGTTCTTC.

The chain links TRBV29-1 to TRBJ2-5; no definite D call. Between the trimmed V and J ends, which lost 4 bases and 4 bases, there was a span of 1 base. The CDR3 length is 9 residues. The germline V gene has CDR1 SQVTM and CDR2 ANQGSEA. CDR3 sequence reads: CSVGETQYF. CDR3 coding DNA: TGCAGCGTTGGAGAGACCCAGTACTTC.

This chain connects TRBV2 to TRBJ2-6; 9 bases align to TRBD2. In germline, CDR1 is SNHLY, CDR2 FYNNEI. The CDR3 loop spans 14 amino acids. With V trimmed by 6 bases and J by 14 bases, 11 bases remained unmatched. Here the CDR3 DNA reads TGTGCCAGCAGAGGATCGGGACTAGCCGGATTCCTGACTTTC. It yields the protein CASRGSGLAGFLTF. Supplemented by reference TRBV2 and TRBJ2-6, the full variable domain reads EPEVTQTPSHQVTQMGQEVILRCVPISNHLYFYWYRQILGQKVEFLVSFYNNEISEKSEIFDDQFSVERPDGSNFTLKIRSTKLEDSAMYFCASRGSGLAGFLTFGAGSRLTVL.

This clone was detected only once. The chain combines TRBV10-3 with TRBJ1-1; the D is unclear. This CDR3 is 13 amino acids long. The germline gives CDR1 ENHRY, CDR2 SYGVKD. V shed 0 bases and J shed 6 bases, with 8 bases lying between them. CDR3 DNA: TGTGCCATCAGTGAGTCGACGGCAGCTGAAGCTTTCTTT. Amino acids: CAISESTAAEAFF.

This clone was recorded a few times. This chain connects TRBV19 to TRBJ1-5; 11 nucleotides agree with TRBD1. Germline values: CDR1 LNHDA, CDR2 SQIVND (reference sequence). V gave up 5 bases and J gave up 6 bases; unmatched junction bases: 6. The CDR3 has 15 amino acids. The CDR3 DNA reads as TGTGCCAGTAGTCTCCGGACAGGGGGCGTTCAGCCCCAGCATTTT. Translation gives CASSLRTGGVQPQHF. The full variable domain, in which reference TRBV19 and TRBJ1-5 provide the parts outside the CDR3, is DGGITQSPKYLFRKEGQNVTLSCEQNLNHDAMYWYRQDPGQGLRLIYYSQIVNDFQKGDIAEGYSVSREKKESFPLTVTSAQKNPTAFYLCASSLRTGGVQPQHFGDGTRLSIL.

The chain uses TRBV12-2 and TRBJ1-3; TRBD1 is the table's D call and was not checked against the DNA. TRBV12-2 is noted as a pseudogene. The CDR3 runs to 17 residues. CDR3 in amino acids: CASRHPPRTENGNTIYF. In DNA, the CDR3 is TGTGCAAGTCGCCACCCGCCCCGCACAGAGAATGGAAACACCATATATTTT.